The present TCR beta chain was sequenced within a study of blood T cell repertoires in COVID-19. In the study overall: Nucleic acid was either cDNA or gDNA, and it came from T cells, B-cell-depleted T cells, or PBMCs.

V was clipped by 8 bases and J by 2 bases, with 7 bases between them. The CDR3 covers 11 residues. TCRdb's table, derived via immunoSEQ multiplex PCR, lists solely in-frame clones and lacks some. The repertoire holds 150,000 to 190,000 clones, with about 80% as singletons. The source material was peripheral blood. The chain uses TRBV12-3 or TRBV12-4 and TRBJ2-7, with D possibly being TRBD1 (5 bases). This clonotype was sampled from a man aged 55 to 70 with acute or convalescent COVID-19. The CDR3 reads CASGAPYEQYF. The CDR3 nucleotides are TGTGCCAGCGGGGCCCCCTACGAGCAGTACTTC.